Shown below are 19 T cell receptor beta chains from a single sample sequenced in a study of blood T cell repertoires in COVID-19. The method was immunoSEQ multiplex PCR; TCRdb's version includes in-frame clones alone and lacks a portion of them. This table has a few hundred thousand clones, 87% appearing once. The source material was PBMCs or T cells enriched from blood (not recorded which). These receptors originate from a man aged 18 to 29 with acute COVID-19.

This clone was picked up one time. The CDR3 loop is CAWSVRRSGLALLAKNIQYF. The CDR3 coding sequence is TGTGCCTGGAGTGTACGAAGGTCCGGACTAGCGCTACTAGCCAAAAACATTCAGTACTTC. The gene calls are TRBV30 and TRBJ2-4; 9 bases agree with TRBD2. The CDR3 extends over 20 amino acids. Germline V lookup: CDR1 GTSNPN, CDR2 SVGIG (reference sequence). J was trimmed by 0 bases and V by 0 bases; bases with no gene match: 15.

This rearrangement joins TRBV29-1 to TRBJ2-7; 10 bases align to TRBD2. The ends lost 7 bases at V and 4 bases at J; junction bases unmatched: 4. The length of the CDR3 is 12 residues. Looked up from germline, CDR1 is SQVTM and CDR2 is ANQGSEA. The CDR3 spells CSGRTSGYEQYF. The CDR3 region has the DNA TGCAGCGGCCGGACTAGCGGATACGAGCAGTACTTC.

The chain recombines TRBV7-9 with TRBJ2-2; tentatively, D is TRBD1 (5 bases). V dropped 2 bases and J dropped 8 bases, with 15 bases sitting between them. The CDR3 consists of 15 residues. The germline V gene encodes CDR1 SEHNR and CDR2 FQNEAQ (reference sequence). CDR3 sequence reads: CASSLSAGRSGELFF. The DNA of the CDR3 is TGTGCCAGCAGCTTATCCGCAGGGCGTTCTGGGGAGCTGTTTTTT. Drawing the rest from reference TRBV7-9 and TRBJ2-2, the complete variable domain is DTGVSQNPRHKITKRGQNVTFRCDPISEHNRLYWYRQTLGQGPEFLTYFQNEAQLEKSRLLSDRFSAERPKGSFSTLEIQRTEQGDSAMYLCASSLSAGRSGELFFGEGSRLTVL.

CDR3 nucleotide sequence: TGTGCCAGCAGCCAAGGTCCAGGCGCCTATGGCTACACCTTC. It translates to CASSQGPGAYGYTF. This chain joins TRBV3-1 (or the pseudogene TRBV3-2) and TRBJ1-2; D is unclear. The germline CDR1 and CDR2 sequences are LGHDT and YNNKEL (reference sequence). The V end lost 1 base, the J end lost 4 bases, and 10 bases lay between the germline ends. The CDR3 is made up of 14 amino acids.

The chain has TRBV14 and TRBJ2-7, with D perhaps TRBD1 (6 bases). V was pared by 3 bases and J by 0 bases, with 18 bases between. This CDR3 is 17 amino acids long. CDR1 and CDR2 (germline): SGHDN, FVKESK. Here the CDR3 reads CASSQTPTGPSSYEQYF. For the CDR3, the DNA is TGTGCCAGCAGCCAGACGCCGACAGGACCAAGCTCCTACGAGCAGTACTTC.

The chain joins TRBV18 to TRBJ1-2, with D possibly TRBD1 on 5 matching bases. The CDR3 totals 13 residues. Trimming cost V 5 bases and J 4 bases, with 11 bases left between them. Germline CDR1 is KGHSH and CDR2 is LQKENI. CDR3 sequence (DNA): TGTGCCAGCTCATCAGACAGCGTCTATGGCTACACCTTC. Protein sequence: CASSSDSVYGYTF.

The rearrangement links TRBV4-2 to TRBJ2-7, with 7 bases lining up with TRBD2. The V gene's germline CDR1 is LGHNA and CDR2 YNFKEQ. The V and J ends lost 0 bases and 2 bases, in that order; junction bases with no gene match: 4. CDR3 length equals 15 residues. CDR3 region: CASSQEAGSAYEQYF. The CDR3 DNA reads TGTGCCAGCAGCCAAGAAGCGGGGTCCGCCTACGAGCAGTACTTC.

V usage is TRBV27 and J usage is TRBJ2-1; D is unresolved. The CDR3 length is 15 residues. The germline CDR1 and CDR2 sequences are MNHEY and SMNVEV (reference sequence). Trimming removed 0 bases from V and 2 bases from J, with 8 bases in between. CDR3 DNA: TGTGCCAGCAGTTTATCGGTTGGCACCTACAATGAGCAGTTCTTC. Its translation: CASSLSVGTYNEQFF.

This chain uses TRBV5-6 with TRBJ2-7, with D unclear. CDR1 and CDR2 (germline): SGHDT, YYEEEE. V lost 4 bases and J 3 bases, leaving 5 bases between the germline ends. The CDR3 length is 11 residues. CDR3 residues: CASSHSYEQYF. CDR3 DNA sequence: TGTGCCAGCAGCCATAGCTACGAGCAGTACTTC.

This clone was seen only once. This chain uses TRBV2 with TRBJ1-2, with D hard to call. V was shortened by 6 bases and J by 7 bases, with 15 bases between the two germline ends. The CDR3 is 13 amino acids. The germline V gene encodes CDR1 SNHLY and CDR2 FYNNEI. CDR3 nucleotides: TGTGCCAGCAGGGCGGACGGGGTACTTGGCTACACCTTC. Encoded protein: CASRADGVLGYTF.

The chain recombines TRBV6-5 with TRBJ1-6; 9 bases agree with TRBD1. CDR3 length: 15 residues. Unmatched junction bases numbered 6, after V lost 2 bases and J lost 10 bases. The V gene's germline CDR1 is MNHEY and CDR2 SVGAGI. The chain's CDR3 is CASSYTTGGLSPLHF. CDR3 bases: TGTGCCAGCAGTTACACGACAGGGGGATTGTCACCCCTCCACTTT.

This clone came up a few times. CDR3 loop: CASSVGAGTENYEQYF. The CDR3, as DNA: TGTGCCAGCAGCGTAGGAGCCGGGACAGAAAATTACGAGCAGTACTTC. The chain links TRBV9 to TRBJ2-7; 7 bases agree with TRBD1. The germline CDR1 and CDR2 sequences are SGDLS and YYNGEE. This CDR3 spans 16 amino acids. V lost 0 bases, J lost 4 bases, and 10 bases stayed unmatched.

The chain uses TRBV2 and TRBJ1-6; 7 positions agree with TRBD1. The ends lost 3 bases at V and 3 bases at J; junction bases unmatched: 5. The CDR3 is 16 amino acids. Germline V gives CDR1 SNHLY, CDR2 FYNNEI. The chain's CDR3 is CASSDVPGGYNSPLHF. The CDR3 DNA reads TGTGCCAGCAGTGATGTGCCAGGGGGCTATAATTCACCCCTCCACTTT.

The V gene is TRBV19, the J gene TRBJ2-1; possible D gene TRBD1, 6 bases. The V end was cut by 7 bases, the J end by 10 bases, with 14 bases between. Germline V gives CDR1 LNHDA, CDR2 SQIVND (reference sequence). The CDR3 totals 12 residues. DNA of the CDR3: TGTGCCAGTACCAACAGGGTCCGGGAGCAGTTCTTC. It codes for CASTNRVREQFF. The whole variable domain, filled in from reference TRBV19 and TRBJ2-1, reads DGGITQSPKYLFRKEGQNVTLSCEQNLNHDAMYWYRQDPGQGLRLIYYSQIVNDFQKGDIAEGYSVSREKKESFPLTVTSAQKNPTAFYLCASTNRVREQFFGPGTRLTVL.

In its sample, this clone was seen once. The chain recombines TRBV28 with TRBJ2-1, with D possibly being TRBD2 (6 bases). The V gene's germline CDR1 is MDHEN and CDR2 SYDVKM. V lost 2 bases and J lost 4, with 21 bases in between. The CDR3 has 18 amino acids. This CDR3 is CASSLGAFGGPLYNEQFF. CDR3 in DNA: TGTGCCAGCAGTTTAGGGGCCTTTGGAGGGCCATTGTACAATGAGCAGTTCTTC.

This chain connects TRBV11-2 to TRBJ2-7; possibly TRBD2 for D (6 bases). V was trimmed by 3 bases and J by 2 bases, leaving 11 bases between them. Germline V gives CDR1 SGHAT, CDR2 FQNNGV. CDR3 size: 14 residues. The CDR3 DNA sequence: TGTGCCAGCAGCTTCGGGACTCTTGCCTACGAGCAGTACTTC. This translates into CASSFGTLAYEQYF.

The rearrangement joins TRBV24-1 to TRBJ2-7; 7 bases fit TRBD1. The germline V gene encodes CDR1 KGHDR and CDR2 SFDVKD. The CDR3 totals 13 residues. Losses at the gene ends were 6 bases for V and 6 bases for J; bases not matched to a gene: 7. CDR3 loop: CATSPGQVGEQYF. CDR3 DNA: TGTGCCACCAGTCCCGGACAGGTGGGCGAGCAGTACTTC.

V is TRBV28 and J is TRBJ1-2, with D possibly TRBD1 on 6 matching bases. There are 16 residues in the CDR3. Trimming shortened V by 4 bases and J by 4 bases, and 19 bases separated the two germline ends. The germline CDR1 and CDR2 sequences are MDHEN and SYDVKM. The CDR3 nucleotides are TGTGCCAGCAGTTCCGGCCGCAGGGGTTCGGTCTATGGCTACACCTTC. It encodes CASSSGRRGSVYGYTF.

V is TRBV7-9 and J is TRBJ2-1; 9 bases align to TRBD2. Germline V gene sequence: CDR1 SEHNR, CDR2 FQNEAQ (reference sequence). Unmatched junction bases numbered 5, after V lost 7 bases and J lost 4 bases. The CDR3 contains 14 residues. DNA for the CDR3: TGTGCCAGCACATCTAGCGGGAATTACAATGAGCAGTTCTTC. Its translation: CASTSSGNYNEQFF. Full variable domain (outside the CDR3, taken from reference TRBV7-9 and TRBJ2-1): DTGVSQNPRHKITKRGQNVTFRCDPISEHNRLYWYRQTLGQGPEFLTYFQNEAQLEKSRLLSDRFSAERPKGSFSTLEIQRTEQGDSAMYLCASTSSGNYNEQFFGPGTRLTVL.